A single sample is the source of the 26 T cell receptor beta chains below, sequenced in a study of monozygotic twins with inflammatory bowel disease. TCRdb re-called the 5' RACE reads; every CDR3 protein appears as one record, without DNA. The repertoire table contains approximately 210,000 distinct CDR3 sequences. Sequencing was carried out using blood. The origin of the receptors is a human donor with ulcerative colitis or Crohn's disease, or a healthy co-twin of an affected twin (not recorded which).

V usage is TRBV6-2 or TRBV6-3 and J usage is TRBJ2-1; TCRdb's assignment of TRBD2 cannot be checked, as there is no DNA. From germline, CDR1 is MNHEY and CDR2 SVGEGT. This CDR3 is built from 18 residues. CDR3 in amino acids: CASSHKREDSQKGNEQFF.

This rearrangement joins TRBV6-5 to TRBJ1-1. Germline values: CDR1 MNHEY, CDR2 SVGAGI. This CDR3 is 18 amino acids long. The CDR3 is CASSYSASQGQLNTEAFF.

This chain links TRBV7-2 with TRBJ2-1; TCRdb's D call, TRBD1, is unchecked because there is no DNA. The CDR3 length is 13 residues. Germline CDR1 reads SGHTA; CDR2 reads FQGNSA. The CDR3 reads CASSTDRGTEQFF.

The chain links TRBV5-1 to TRBJ1-4. This CDR3 contains 16 residues. Germline lookup yields CDR1 SGHRS and CDR2 YFSETQ. The CDR3 reads CASSRSGTPTNEKLFF.

The V and J genes are TRBV7-2 and TRBJ2-1. Germline V gene data show CDR1 as SGHTA and CDR2 as FQGNSA. The CDR3 is made up of 17 amino acids. CDR3 loop: CASSLEGLGGAYNEQFF.

The chain couples TRBV18 to TRBJ2-7; TCRdb's D call, TRBD1, is unchecked because there is no DNA. The CDR3 extends over 14 amino acids. The germline V gene has CDR1 KGHSH and CDR2 LQKENI. Here the CDR3 reads CASSPGTDGYEQYF.

Here the CDR3 reads CASSGATGNTIYF. The chain recombines TRBV12-3 or TRBV12-4 with TRBJ1-3; TCRdb selects TRBD1, and the lack of DNA leaves this call unchecked. The length of the CDR3 is 13 residues.

The chain employs TRBV9 and TRBJ2-5; the D call from TCRdb, TRBD2, cannot be confirmed without DNA. This CDR3 is built from 15 residues. Germline CDR1 is SGDLS and CDR2 is YYNGEE. The CDR3 protein is CASSSRGALQETQYF.

The chain links TRBV10-3 to TRBJ1-3. The CDR3 is made up of 15 amino acids. Germline assignment: CDR1 ENHRY and CDR2 SYGVKD. CDR3 amino acids: CAIFTDNHSGNTIYF.

This chain joins TRBV7-2 and TRBJ2-5. CDR3 length: 13 amino acids. CDR1 is SGHTA, CDR2 FQGNSA, per germline. The CDR3 loop is CASSFDADGTQYF.

This rearrangement joins TRBV5-1 to TRBJ1-2. This CDR3 comprises 13 residues. Looked up from germline, CDR1 is SGHRS and CDR2 is YFSETQ. CDR3 amino acids: CASSFDGSYGYTF. Using reference TRBV5-1 and TRBJ1-2 for the parts outside the CDR3, the full variable domain is KAGVTQTPRYLIKTRGQQVTLSCSPISGHRSVSWYQQTPGQGLQFLFEYFSETQRNKGNFPGRFSGRQFSNSRSEMNVSTLELGDSALYLCASSFDGSYGYTFGSGTRLTVV.

The chain employs TRBV6-5 and TRBJ2-1. The CDR3 loop spans 14 amino acids. CDR1 and CDR2 from the germline V gene are MNHEY and SVGAGI. CDR3 protein: CASSYSRFSAEQFF.

This chain joins TRBV4-2 and TRBJ1-1; the D call of TRBD1 rests on TCRdb alone, since no DNA is present to check it. This CDR3 is built from 17 residues. Germline V gene sequence: CDR1 LGHNA, CDR2 YNFKEQ. The CDR3 reads CASSQDRGPTRNTEAFF.

The chain links TRBV3-1 to TRBJ2-4; as DNA is missing, the TRBD2 call by TCRdb cannot be tested. Germline V CDR1 and CDR2: LGHDT, YNNKEL (reference sequence). This CDR3 contains 16 residues. The CDR3 region is CASSQKGGGSKNIQYF.

The gene calls are TRBV4-2 and TRBJ1-2. The CDR3 spans 15 residues. Germline V lookup: CDR1 LGHNA, CDR2 YNFKEQ. The CDR3 protein is CASSQEAWTYYGYTF.

The J gene is TRBJ2-1, the V gene TRBV5-1. Germline-derived CDR1 and CDR2 are SGHRS and YFSETQ. The CDR3 is 16 residues long. The CDR3 loop reads CASSLEVMGPYNEQFF.

J is TRBJ1-1 and V is TRBV5-1; the D call of TRBD1 rests on TCRdb alone, since no DNA is present to check it. The CDR3 has 15 residues. Looked up from germline, CDR1 is SGHRS and CDR2 is YFSETQ. This CDR3 is CASSSRTGMITEAFF.

The chain couples TRBV7-8 to TRBJ1-6; the TCRdb D gene call, TRBD1, has no DNA to confirm it. The CDR3 length is 14 residues. Germline loops: CDR1 SGHVS, CDR2 FQNEAQ. The chain's CDR3 is CASSLGSGGSPLHF.

The genes are TRBV4-1 and TRBJ2-2; TCRdb names TRBD1, which stays unverified in the absence of DNA. The V gene's germline CDR1 is MGHRA and CDR2 YSYEKL. The CDR3 length is 14 residues. The CDR3 sequence: CASSQQGRTGELFF.

This chain joins TRBV7-8 and TRBJ2-5. Germline V gene lookup returns CDR1 SGHVS and CDR2 FQNEAQ. The CDR3 has 13 amino acids. The CDR3 reads CASSRNKQETQYF.

The chain is built from TRBV19 and TRBJ1-4. The CDR3 spans 14 residues. Germline V gene lookup returns CDR1 LNHDA and CDR2 SQIVND (reference sequence). CDR3 protein: CASTKGSLGEKLFF.

The chain is built from TRBV6-2 or TRBV6-3 and TRBJ1-5; lacking DNA, the TRBD1 call made by TCRdb goes unchecked. CDR3 size: 13 residues. Germline V gives CDR1 MNHEY, CDR2 SVGEGT. The CDR3 protein is CASTEQGHQPQHF.

The chain has TRBV5-4 and TRBJ2-7; TCRdb's D call of TRBD2 is untestable without DNA. Germline CDR1 is SGHNT and CDR2 is YYREEE (reference sequence). The CDR3 covers 14 residues. CDR3 residues: CASSPSGGRLEQYF.

The chain is built from TRBV6-5 and TRBJ2-1; the TCRdb D gene call, TRBD2, has no DNA to confirm it. CDR3 length equals 17 residues. CDR1 is MNHEY, CDR2 SVGAGI, per germline. This CDR3 is CASSYVRTSGSANEQFF.

The chain carries TRBV7-9 and TRBJ1-1; with no DNA, the TCRdb D assignment of TRBD1 cannot be verified. Germline CDR1 and CDR2: SEHNR and FQNEAQ (reference sequence). This CDR3 comprises 14 residues. The CDR3 sequence is CASSLAQGSGSAFF. Drawing the rest from reference TRBV7-9 and TRBJ1-1, the complete variable domain is DTGVSQNPRHKITKRGQNVTFRCDPISEHNRLYWYRQTLGQGPEFLTYFQNEAQLEKSRLLSDRFSAERPKGSFSTLEIQRTEQGDSAMYLCASSLAQGSGSAFFGQGTRLTVV.

This chain joins TRBV19 and TRBJ2-7. The germline V gene has CDR1 LNHDA and CDR2 SQIVND (reference sequence). The CDR3 sequence is 14 residues long. The CDR3 reads CASSTVSIPYEQYF.